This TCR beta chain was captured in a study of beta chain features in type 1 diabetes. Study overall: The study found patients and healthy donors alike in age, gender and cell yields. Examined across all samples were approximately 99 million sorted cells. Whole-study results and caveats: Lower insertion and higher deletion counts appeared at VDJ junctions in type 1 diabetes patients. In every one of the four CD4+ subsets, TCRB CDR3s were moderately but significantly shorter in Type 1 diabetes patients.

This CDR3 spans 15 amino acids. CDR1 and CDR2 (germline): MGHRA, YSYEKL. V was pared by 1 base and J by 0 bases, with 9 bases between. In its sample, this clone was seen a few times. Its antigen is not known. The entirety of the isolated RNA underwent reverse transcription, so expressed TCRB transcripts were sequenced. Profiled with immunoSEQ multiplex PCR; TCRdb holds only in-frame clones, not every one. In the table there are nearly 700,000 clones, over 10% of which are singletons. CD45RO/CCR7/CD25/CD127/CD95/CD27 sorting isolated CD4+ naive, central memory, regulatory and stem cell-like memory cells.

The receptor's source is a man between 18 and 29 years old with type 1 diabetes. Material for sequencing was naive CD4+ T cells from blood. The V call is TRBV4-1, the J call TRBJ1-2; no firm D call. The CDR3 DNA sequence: TGCGCCAGCAGCCAAGGCTCCGCCTCTAACTATGGCTACACCTTC. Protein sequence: CASSQGSASNYGYTF.